These T cell receptor beta chains were read from a single sample in a study of CD8 T cells in ankylosing spondylitis. TCRdb re-called the 5' RACE reads through MiXCR, storing one row per CDR3 protein. The sample has about 200,000 distinct CDR3 sequences, more than 25% seen once. Sample: blood, either unsorted or a sorted T cell fraction (not recorded which). Source of these receptors: a male donor with ankylosing spondylitis or in good health (not recorded which). Each CDR3 is given without its conserved first and last residue. Fields, in order: J gene, clone size, V gene, CDR3 protein. Clone size, where shown, is once, few, many, or a class for clones that have expanded.

TRBJ2-1 - TRBV5-1 ASSLDSLANNEQF
TRBJ1-5 many TRBV4-1 ASSHEYHGTQQYQPQH
TRBJ1-4 - TRBV12-3/TRBV12-4 ASTLSGGAGKLF
TRBJ1-2 - TRBV29-1 SLGGREDGYT
TRBJ1-1 - TRBV30 AWSHGQMNTEAF
TRBJ2-1 - TRBV6-5 ASSYVVGRGGRGNEQF
TRBJ2-1 - TRBV20-1 SAFSGRRNEQF
TRBJ1-1 - TRBV29-1 SVTYHLNTEAF
TRBJ1-1 many TRBV5-6 ASSSQTLTLTNTEAF
TRBJ2-3 many TRBV18 ASSLTRDTQY
TRBJ2-3 - TRBV29-1 SVAWTGTDTQY